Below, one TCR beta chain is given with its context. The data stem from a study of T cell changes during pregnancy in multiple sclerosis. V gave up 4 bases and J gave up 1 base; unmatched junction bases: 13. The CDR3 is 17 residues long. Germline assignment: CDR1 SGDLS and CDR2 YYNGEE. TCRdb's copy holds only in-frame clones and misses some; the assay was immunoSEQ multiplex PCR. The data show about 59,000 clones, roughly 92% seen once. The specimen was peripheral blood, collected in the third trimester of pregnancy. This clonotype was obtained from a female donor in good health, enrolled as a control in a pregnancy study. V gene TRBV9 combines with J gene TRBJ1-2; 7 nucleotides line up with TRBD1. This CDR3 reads CASSLGGQPTLNYGYTF. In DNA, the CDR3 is TGTGCCAGCAGCCTCGGGGGACAGCCGACCCTTAACTATGGCTACACCTTC.